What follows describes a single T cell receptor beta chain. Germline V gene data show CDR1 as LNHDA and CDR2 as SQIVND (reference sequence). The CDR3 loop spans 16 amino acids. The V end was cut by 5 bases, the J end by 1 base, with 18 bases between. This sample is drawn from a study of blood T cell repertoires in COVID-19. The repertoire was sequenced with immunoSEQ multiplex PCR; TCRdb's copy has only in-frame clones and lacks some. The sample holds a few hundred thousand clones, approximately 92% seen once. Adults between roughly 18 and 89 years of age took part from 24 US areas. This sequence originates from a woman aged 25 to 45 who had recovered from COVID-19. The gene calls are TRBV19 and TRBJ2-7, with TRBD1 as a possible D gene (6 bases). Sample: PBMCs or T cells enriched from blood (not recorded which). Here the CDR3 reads CASSVLPTGQSYEQYF. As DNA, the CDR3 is TGTGCCAGTAGTGTACTCCCGACAGGCCAATCCTACGAGCAGTACTTC.